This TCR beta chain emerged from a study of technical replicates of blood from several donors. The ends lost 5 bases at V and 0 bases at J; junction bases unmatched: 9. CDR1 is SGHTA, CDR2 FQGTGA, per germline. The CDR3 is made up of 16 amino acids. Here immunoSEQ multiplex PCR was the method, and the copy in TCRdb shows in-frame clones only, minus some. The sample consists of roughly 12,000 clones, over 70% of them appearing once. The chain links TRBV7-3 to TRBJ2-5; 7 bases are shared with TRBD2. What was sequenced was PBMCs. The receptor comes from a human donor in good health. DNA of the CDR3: TGTGCCAGCAGCGGGGGGGGTTACGGGAACCAAGAGACCCAGTACTTC. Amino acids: CASSGGGYGNQETQYF.